Sequencing of this T cell receptor beta chain was carried out in a study of blood T cell repertoires in COVID-19. Study as a whole: T cells, B-cell-depleted T cells, or PBMCs supplied cDNA or gDNA.

V dropped 6 bases and J dropped 2 bases, with 8 bases sitting between them. This CDR3 region has 12 residues. The germline gives CDR1 SGHAT, CDR2 FQDESV (reference sequence). TCRdb's table, derived via immunoSEQ multiplex PCR, lists solely in-frame clones and lacks some. The table lists roughly 65,000 clones, 75% to 80% of them singletons. A few counts support this clone. Sample: peripheral blood. The gene calls are TRBV11-1 and TRBJ2-7; perhaps TRBD2 as D (6 bases). The TCR comes from a human donor in a cohort sampled during active COVID-19. The CDR3 is CASRGGTYEQYF. CDR3 DNA sequence: TGTGCCAGCAGGGGAGGCACCTACGAGCAGTACTTC.